These 30 T cell receptor beta chains originate from one sample sequenced in a study of cytomegalovirus exposure and HLA in healthy donors (dated by TCRdb to the late 2010s). Libraries were built with the immunoSEQ multiplex PCR assay. This is the immuneACCESS table as TCRdb keeps it, with only in-frame sequences that have V and J called. A part of the clones is gone; compared with another copy, unresolved V genes explain less than half, and the rest is unexplained. The sample table lists 190,000 or so clones, about four fifths of them with a count of one. The top ten clones comprise about 2.8% of the sample. The sequenced sample was PBMCs. Receptors were obtained from a woman younger than 35 in good health and CMV-seropositive.

The rearrangement uses TRBV15 and TRBJ2-1, with 11 positions matching TRBD2. This CDR3 is built from 19 residues. V was clipped by 0 bases and J by 1 base; unmatched bases: 8. Looked up from germline, CDR1 is LNHNV and CDR2 is YYDKDF (reference sequence). The CDR3 reads CATSRDWVAGGLSYNEQFF. The CDR3, as DNA: TGTGCCACCAGCAGAGATTGGGTAGCGGGGGGGTTGTCCTACAATGAGCAGTTCTTC. The entire variable domain, with the rest obtained from reference TRBV15 and TRBJ2-1, is as follows: DAMVIQNPRYQVTQFGKPVTLSCSQTLNHNVMYWYQQKSSQAPKLLFHYYDKDFNNEADTPDNFQSRRPNTSFCFLDIRSPGLGDTAMYLCATSRDWVAGGLSYNEQFFGPGTRLTVL.

This clone was counted once. This chain uses TRBV6-5 with TRBJ1-2; D is unresolved. Germline values: CDR1 MNHEY, CDR2 SVGAGI. This CDR3 comprises 13 residues. Trimming removed 3 bases at V and 6 bases at J, with 11 bases between. The CDR3 nucleotides are TGTGCCAGCAGTTATCGACGGCGGGATGGCTACACCTTC. It specifies CASSYRRRDGYTF.

The chain is built from TRBV7-8 and TRBJ2-1, with D maybe TRBD2 (5 bases). CDR3 length: 14 residues. Germline loops: CDR1 SGHVS, CDR2 FQNEAQ. The V end lost 5 bases, the J end lost 4 bases, and 12 bases lay between the germline ends. CDR3 nucleotides: TGTGCCAGCAGCAGCTCAGGAGGTTACAATGAGCAGTTCTTC. Translating gives CASSSSGGYNEQFF.

CDR3 in DNA: TGTGCCAGCAGTGACATGGGGGCAGGCAATCAGCCCCAGCATTTT. Residues: CASSDMGAGNQPQHF. The chain links TRBV6-4 to TRBJ1-5; a possible D gene is TRBD1 (6 bases). The CDR3 covers 15 residues. The V end lost 2 bases, the J end lost 2 bases, and 10 bases lay between the germline ends. CDR1 is MRHNA, CDR2 SNTAGT, per germline.

The table lists this clone with a few counts. The V gene is TRBV6-4, the J gene TRBJ2-2; 9 positions match TRBD2. The CDR3 runs to 15 residues. Germline V lookup: CDR1 MRHNA, CDR2 SNTAGT. The V segment lost 3 bases and the J segment 4 bases; nucleotides outside the gene matches: 3. This chain's CDR3 is CASSEAGGRTGELFF. In DNA, the CDR3 is TGTGCCAGCAGTGAGGCGGGGGGGCGCACCGGGGAGCTGTTTTTT.

This sequence joins TRBV5-1 and TRBJ2-3; TRBD1 is a possible D gene (6 bases). Germline V gives CDR1 SGHRS, CDR2 YFSETQ. This CDR3 is built from 16 residues. Trimming cost V 4 bases and J 2 bases, with 17 bases left between them. This chain's CDR3 is CASSRTGTMHTDTQYF. CDR3 in DNA: TGCGCCAGCAGCAGAACCGGGACAATGCACACAGATACGCAGTATTTT.

The chain carries TRBV11-2 and TRBJ1-4, with 8 nucleotides matching TRBD1. V lost 3 bases and J lost 3; bases outside the gene matches: 0. The CDR3 has 14 amino acids. In germline, CDR1 is SGHAT, CDR2 FQNNGV. The CDR3, as DNA: TGTGCCAGCAGCTTGGACAGGGCTAATGAAAAACTGTTTTTT. This gives the protein CASSLDRANEKLFF.

V gene TRBV5-6 combines with J gene TRBJ2-5, with a possible D match to TRBD2 (6 bases). The CDR3 contains 14 residues. The germline gives CDR1 SGHDT, CDR2 YYEEEE. V lost 2 bases and J lost 4, with 12 bases in between. CDR3 in amino acids: CASSLGTRGETQYF. The CDR3 DNA reads TGTGCCAGCAGCTTAGGGACTCGCGGAGAGACCCAGTACTTC. The whole variable domain, filled in from reference TRBV5-6 and TRBJ2-5, reads DAGVTQSPTHLIKTRGQQVTLRCSPKSGHDTVSWYQQALGQGPQFIFQYYEEEERQRGNFPDRFSGHQFPNYSSELNVNALLLGDSALYLCASSLGTRGETQYFGPGTRLLVL.

This chain joins TRBV6-6 and TRBJ1-2, with D possibly being TRBD1 (5 bases). V lost 7 bases, J lost 4 bases, and 19 bases lay in between. Germline V gene sequence: CDR1 MNHNY, CDR2 SVGAGI (reference sequence). The CDR3 contains 15 residues. Here the CDR3 reads CASTDRERNSYGYTF. The CDR3 DNA reads TGTGCCAGCACAGACAGAGAACGAAACTCCTATGGCTACACCTTC.

The J gene is TRBJ2-6, the V gene TRBV18; 7 bases agree with TRBD1. This CDR3 is 15 amino acids long. V was pared by 3 bases and J by 11 bases, with 10 bases of the junction left unmatched. Germline lookup yields CDR1 KGHSH and CDR2 LQKENI. The CDR3 DNA reads as TGTGCCAGCTCACCCGACAGGGCCCTGGGTCACGTCCTGACTTTC. Protein product: CASSPDRALGHVLTF.

Notes on this clone: This sample also contains other DNA sequences that code for the same CDR3. The rearrangement uses TRBV2 and TRBJ2-2; 9 bases map to TRBD2. In germline, CDR1 is SNHLY, CDR2 FYNNEI. There are 15 residues in the CDR3. V lost 3 bases and J lost 5; bases outside the gene matches: 4. The CDR3 DNA reads as TGTGCCAGCAGTGAGGCGGGGGGGCGAACCGGGGAGCTGTTTTTT. This encodes CASSEAGGRTGELFF.

This chain connects TRBV27 to TRBJ1-2, with D maybe TRBD1 (6 bases). Germline loops: CDR1 MNHEY, CDR2 SMNVEV (reference sequence). V was cut by 6 bases and J by 8 bases, with 22 bases left in between. The CDR3 spans 15 residues. Here the CDR3 DNA reads TGTGCCAGCAGACATACTAAACAGGGTCTGAAAGGCTACACCTTC. Amino acid sequence: CASRHTKQGLKGYTF.

V and J are TRBV4-2 and TRBJ2-1; possibly TRBD2 for D (7 bases). The germline gives CDR1 LGHNA, CDR2 YNFKEQ. V was clipped by 0 bases and J by 4 bases, with 13 bases between them. The CDR3 covers 16 residues. The CDR3 bases are TGTGCCAGCAGCCAAGATACTGGGGGGGCGTACAATGAGCAGTTCTTC. As protein: CASSQDTGGAYNEQFF.

CDR3 loop: CASGWTGGNEQFF. CDR3 in DNA: TGTGCCAGCGGCTGGACAGGGGGCAATGAGCAGTTCTTC. The J gene is TRBJ2-1, the V gene TRBV7-2; the match to TRBD1 covers 10 bases. The length of the CDR3 is 13 residues. J was trimmed by 6 bases and V by 8 bases; bases with no gene match: 4. Germline V gene sequence: CDR1 SGHTA, CDR2 FQGNSA.

This rearrangement joins TRBV25-1 to TRBJ1-6; D may be TRBD1 (6 bases). From germline, CDR1 is MGHDK and CDR2 SYGVNS. This CDR3 region has 15 residues. The germline V and J ends were trimmed by 4 bases and 15 bases, with 22 bases remaining between them. DNA for the CDR3: TGTGCCAGCAGTGCAAGGGACACCCTTCTAGGTCTCCTCCACTTT. Its translation: CASSARDTLLGLLHF.

The rearrangement links TRBV5-6 to TRBJ2-3; 7 nucleotides match TRBD2. V was pared by 1 base and J by 0 bases, with 5 bases of the junction left unmatched. Looked up from germline, CDR1 is SGHDT and CDR2 is YYEEEE. The CDR3 is 16 amino acids. The CDR3 sequence: CASSLRSSGSTDTQYF. CDR3 nucleotide sequence: TGTGCCAGCAGCTTGAGGTCTAGCGGTAGCACAGATACGCAGTATTTT.

This sequence joins TRBV27 and TRBJ2-1; D possibly corresponds to TRBD2 (5 bases). The CDR3 consists of 13 residues. Trimming stripped 8 bases from V and 6 bases from J, with 14 bases between. Germline V gene data show CDR1 as MNHEY and CDR2 as SMNVEV (reference sequence). In DNA form, the CDR3 reads TGTGCCAGCGCGTTTGACGGAGGCAATGAGCAGTTCTTC. Protein sequence: CASAFDGGNEQFF.

The J gene is TRBJ2-1, the V gene TRBV6-5; no definite D call. The CDR3 spans 13 residues. The germline gives CDR1 MNHEY, CDR2 SVGAGI. Trimming cost V 1 base and J 7 bases, with 8 bases left between them. The CDR3 DNA reads TGTGCCAGCAGTTACTTTATCGGGAATGAGCAGTTCTTC. It specifies CASSYFIGNEQFF.

V and J are TRBV18 and TRBJ1-2, with TRBD1 as a possible D gene (5 bases). In germline, CDR1 is KGHSH, CDR2 LQKENI. V was cut by 3 bases and J by 6 bases, with 14 bases left in between. The CDR3 is 14 amino acids. For the CDR3, the DNA is TGTGCCAGCTCACCGATCAGGGTCGAACATGGCTACACCTTC. It is translated as CASSPIRVEHGYTF.

The CDR3, as DNA: TGCGCCAGCAGCTCCGGGACTAGGGCAATCCGAGTGCCCGATACGCAGTATTTT. Protein product: CASSSGTRAIRVPDTQYF. V and J are TRBV5-1 and TRBJ2-3, with 8 bases that match TRBD2. CDR1 and CDR2 from the germline V gene are SGHRS and YFSETQ. Trimming removed 3 bases from V and 6 bases from J; junction bases left unmatched: 18. CDR3 length: 18 residues.

The chain couples TRBV14 to TRBJ2-7; TRBD2 might be the D (7 bases). The CDR3 contains 14 residues. CDR1 and CDR2 (germline): SGHDN, FVKESK. Trimming cost V 8 bases and J 2 bases, with 16 bases left between them. The CDR3 sequence: CASQGREGAYEQYF. In DNA, the CDR3 is TGTGCCAGCCAGGGGAGGGAAGGGGCCTACGAGCAGTACTTC. Looking up the rest from reference TRBV14 and TRBJ2-7 gives the full variable domain: EAGVTQFPSHSVIEKGQTVTLRCDPISGHDNLYWYRRVMGKEIKFLLHFVKESKQDESGMPNNRFLAERTGGTYSTLKVQPAELEDSGVYFCASQGREGAYEQYFGPGTRLTVT.

The rearrangement uses TRBV4-2 and TRBJ2-2; 12 nucleotides match TRBD2. With V trimmed by 1 base and J by 7 bases, 7 bases remained unmatched. There are 17 residues in the CDR3. From germline, CDR1 is LGHNA and CDR2 YNFKEQ. CDR3 protein: CASSQVASGGGDGELFF. DNA for the CDR3: TGTGCCAGCAGCCAAGTGGCTAGCGGGGGGGGCGACGGGGAGCTGTTTTTT.

This sequence joins TRBV19 and TRBJ2-1; 13 bases map to TRBD2. V dropped 5 bases and J dropped 8; count of bases not matched to a gene: 6. The CDR3 spans 15 residues. Per the germline V gene, CDR1 is LNHDA and CDR2 is SQIVND (reference sequence). CDR3 sequence reads: CASSGGLAGRDEQFF. The CDR3 DNA reads as TGTGCCAGTAGTGGGGGACTAGCGGGAAGGGATGAGCAGTTCTTC.

This chain links TRBV15 with TRBJ1-6; D gene uncertain. Trimming removed 0 bases at V and 4 bases at J, with 7 bases between. The CDR3 is 15 residues long. Looked up from germline, CDR1 is LNHNV and CDR2 is YYDKDF (reference sequence). The DNA for the CDR3 is TGTGCCACCAGCAGAGATACGGGGTATAATTCACCCCTCCACTTT. Its translation: CATSRDTGYNSPLHF. Drawing the rest from reference TRBV15 and TRBJ1-6, the complete variable domain is DAMVIQNPRYQVTQFGKPVTLSCSQTLNHNVMYWYQQKSSQAPKLLFHYYDKDFNNEADTPDNFQSRRPNTSFCFLDIRSPGLGDTAMYLCATSRDTGYNSPLHFGNGTRLTVT.

This rearrangement joins TRBV19 to TRBJ2-7; D possibly corresponds to TRBD2 (5 bases). Germline V gene lookup returns CDR1 LNHDA and CDR2 SQIVND (reference sequence). V was clipped by 7 bases and J by 0 bases, with 13 bases between them. The CDR3 spans 14 residues. CDR3 nucleotides: TGTGCCAGTACCTCGACGGGAAGCTCCTACGAGCAGTACTTC. It codes for CASTSTGSSYEQYF.

The CDR3 reads CASSPSTGASNYGYTF. The CDR3 DNA follows: TGTGCCAGCAGCCCCTCGACAGGGGCGTCGAACTATGGCTACACCTTC. The chain links TRBV4-2 to TRBJ1-2; TRBD1 agrees at 8 bases. The CDR3 runs to 16 residues. The junction had 9 bases not matched to a gene; V was cut back by 4 bases and J by 2 bases. CDR1 and CDR2 (germline): LGHNA, YNFKEQ.

This clone has only a few counts. The V gene is TRBV11-3, the J gene TRBJ2-7, with 11 bases identical to TRBD1. CDR3 length: 15 amino acids. V shed 5 bases and J 4 bases; nucleotides not matched to a gene: 7. Germline CDR1 reads SGHNT; CDR2 reads YENEEA. The DNA for the CDR3 is TGTGCCAGCAGCACCGGGACAGGGGGATTTTACGAGCAGTACTTC. Translation gives CASSTGTGGFYEQYF.

The chain couples TRBV7-9 to TRBJ1-4; no clear D gene. Germline CDR1 is SEHNR and CDR2 is FQNEAQ (reference sequence). V shed 0 bases and J shed 6 bases, with 5 bases lying between them. The CDR3 has 13 residues. As DNA, the CDR3 is TGTGCCAGCAGCTTAGCACATGATGAAAAACTGTTTTTT. Its translation: CASSLAHDEKLFF. Based on the CDR3 plus reference TRBV7-9 and TRBJ1-4, the full variable domain is DTGVSQNPRHKITKRGQNVTFRCDPISEHNRLYWYRQTLGQGPEFLTYFQNEAQLEKSRLLSDRFSAERPKGSFSTLEIQRTEQGDSAMYLCASSLAHDEKLFFGSGTQLSVL.

This chain uses TRBV6-1 with TRBJ2-3; 8 bases map to TRBD2. There are 14 residues in the CDR3. The V gene's germline CDR1 is MNHNS and CDR2 SASEGT. The V gene end was trimmed by 3 bases and the J gene end by 5 bases; junction bases not matched to a gene: 4. DNA of the CDR3: TGTGCCAGCAGTGAGCGGGGGGCCATAGATACGCAGTATTTT. Its translation is CASSERGAIDTQYF.

The rearrangement uses TRBV5-1 and TRBJ1-1, with D perhaps TRBD1 (5 bases). CDR1 is SGHRS and CDR2 is YFSETQ in the germline V gene. The CDR3 spans 14 residues. Deletions cut 2 bases from V and 5 bases from J, with 13 bases between. The CDR3 bases are TGCGCCAGCAGCTTCACGGGGGATAGTACTGAAGCTTTCTTT. Protein product: CASSFTGDSTEAFF.